These T cell receptor beta chains were read from a single sample in a study of T cells in Graves' hyperthyroidism and ophthalmopathy. TCRdb called the multiplex PCR reads again in MiXCR, with one record for every CDR3 protein. Of around 520,000 distinct CDR3 sequences detected, approximately 14% appear once; the ten largest clones hold 11% to 15%. Sequenced input: blood. The receptors were sampled from a woman aged 40 to 50 with Graves' hyperthyroidism. Both conserved end residues are part of each CDR3. D genes are given only for firm matches. The size field is filled for only some rows; it gives once, few, many or a size class.

cdr3_nt cdr3_aa d_call clone_size j_call v_call
TGTGCCAGCAGCGTAGTACCACAGAACACAGATACGCAGTATTTT CASSVVPQNTDTQYF . few TRBJ2-3 TRBV9
TGTGCCAGCACCCATCGTCGGATTCTTAACACTGAAGCTTTCTTT CASTHRRILNTEAFF . . TRBJ1-1 TRBV12-3/TRBV12-4
TGTGCCAGCAGCCTGCTCACCGGACTAGCGGGAGGGAAAGAGACCCAGTACTTC CASSLLTGLAGGKETQYF TRBD2 . TRBJ2-5 TRBV27
TGTGCCAGCAGCGTGGCGGTCCTAGCGGATACGCAGTATTTT CASSVAVLADTQYF . . TRBJ2-3 TRBV9
TGCAGTGCCAGGGCCATGAACACTGAAGCTTTCTTT CSARAMNTEAFF . . TRBJ1-1 TRBV20-1
TGTGCCAGCAGGAGGGACACTACTAGCACAGATACGCAGTATTTT CASRRDTTSTDTQYF . many TRBJ2-3 TRBV12-3/TRBV12-4
TGTGCCAGCAGCCAAGGGGGGGGCGGTCAGCCCCAGCATTTT CASSQGGGGQPQHF . many TRBJ1-5 TRBV3-1
TGTGCTAGTGGTTACGGGCTCTACGAGCAGTACTTC CASGYGLYEQYF . many TRBJ2-7 TRBV12-5
TGCAGTGCAGGAGGGGGACTGATTTCGCAGCCCCAGCATTTT CSAGGGLISQPQHF . many TRBJ1-5 TRBV20-1
TGTGCCAGCCGATCCGGGACGGACACCAGGGAGCTGTTTTTT CASRSGTDTRELFF . . TRBJ2-2 TRBV9
TGTGCCAGCAGACCCCCGGTTAGCGGGAGAGGGAACGAGCAGTACTTC CASRPPVSGRGNEQYF TRBD2 few TRBJ2-7 TRBV7-8
TGTGCCTGGAGTGTAGCAACGAACACTGAAGCTTTCTTT CAWSVATNTEAFF . many TRBJ1-1 TRBV30
TGTGCCAGTAGGTCAGACAGGTTATTGAACACTGAAGCTTTCTTT CASRSDRLLNTEAFF . . TRBJ1-1 TRBV19
TGTGCCAGCAGTCAGAACACTGAAGCTTTCTTT CASSQNTEAFF . many TRBJ1-1 TRBV28
TGTGCCAGCAGCATGGGGTACAGGGAGGGGTATGGCTACACCTTC CASSMGYREGYGYTF . . TRBJ1-2 TRBV5-8
TGTGCCAGCAGCCCTGACAGCTCGGGGTTCGCCACTGAAGCTTTCTTT CASSPDSSGFATEAFF . many TRBJ1-1 TRBV6-1